Each of the 25 T cell receptor beta chains below was sequenced from the same sample in a study of T cell responses to AZD1222 COVID-19 vaccine. TCRdb's copy holds only in-frame clones and misses some; the assay was immunoSEQ multiplex PCR. The sample shows roughly 120,000 clones, roughly 91% of them seen only once. This specimen was peripheral blood, taken 28 days after the second AZD1222 dose. The receptor set was obtained from an adult who received the AZD1222 COVID-19 vaccine.

V gene TRBV13 combines with J gene TRBJ2-5, with D tentatively TRBD1 or TRBD2 (5 bases each). The CDR3 runs to 13 residues. Germline CDR1 PRHDT, CDR2 FYEKMQ (reference sequence). V was trimmed by 5 bases and J by 5 bases, leaving 12 bases between them. The CDR3 loop reads CASSHGTVETQYF. CDR3 coding DNA: TGTGCCAGCAGCCACGGGACCGTCGAGACCCAGTACTTC.

The genes are TRBV7-9 and TRBJ1-1; D is perhaps TRBD1 (6 bases). The V end lost 8 bases, the J end lost 1 base, and 8 bases lay between the germline ends. This CDR3 region has 12 residues. Germline V gene data show CDR1 as SEHNR and CDR2 as FQNEAQ (reference sequence). CDR3 in amino acids: CASRGQNTEAFF. The CDR3 DNA reads as TGTGCCAGCCGGGGACAGAACACTGAAGCTTTCTTT. Combining the CDR3 with reference TRBV7-9 and TRBJ1-1 gives the whole variable domain DTGVSQNPRHKITKRGQNVTFRCDPISEHNRLYWYRQTLGQGPEFLTYFQNEAQLEKSRLLSDRFSAERPKGSFSTLEIQRTEQGDSAMYLCASRGQNTEAFFGQGTRLTVV.

This chain joins TRBV7-2 and TRBJ2-7; D gene uncertain. The length of the CDR3 is 15 residues. V shed 2 bases and J shed 9 bases, with 20 bases lying between them. Germline-derived CDR1 and CDR2 are SGHTA and FQGNSA. Here the CDR3 DNA reads TGTGCCAGCAGCTTATCCTGGGCGTCCTCAGTCGGGCAGTACTTC. Its translation: CASSLSWASSVGQYF. Looking up the rest from reference TRBV7-2 and TRBJ2-7 gives the full variable domain: GAGVSQSPSNKVTEKGKDVELRCDPISGHTALYWYRQSLGQGLEFLIYFQGNSAPDKSGLPSDRFSAERTGGSVSTLTIQRTQQEDSAVYLCASSLSWASSVGQYFGPGTRLTVT.

The rearrangement uses TRBV4-2 and TRBJ2-1, with TRBD2 identical over 13 bases. This CDR3 has 18 amino acids. With V trimmed by 0 bases and J by 8 bases, 10 bases remained unmatched. Germline assignment: CDR1 LGHNA and CDR2 YNFKEQ. The CDR3 DNA is TGTGCCAGCAGCCAAGAGGTCCCACTAGCGGGAGGGCGCGATGAGCAGTTCTTC. This gives the protein CASSQEVPLAGGRDEQFF.

The V call is TRBV4-2, the J call TRBJ2-1; possibly TRBD2 for D (6 bases). Germline CDR1 is LGHNA and CDR2 is YNFKEQ. V dropped 0 bases and J dropped 9 bases, with 12 bases sitting between them. The CDR3 loop spans 14 amino acids. In DNA, the CDR3 is TGTGCCAGCAGCCAAGATCCTAGCGTGGGTGAGCAGTTCTTC. Encoded protein: CASSQDPSVGEQFF.

This rearrangement joins TRBV25-1 to TRBJ2-7; 9 nucleotides line up with TRBD1. The CDR3 is 16 residues long. The trim removed 1 base at V and 2 bases at J, leaving 6 bases unmatched. The germline V gene encodes CDR1 MGHDK and CDR2 SYGVNS. The CDR3 sequence is CASSEWSGTGPYEQYF. Here the CDR3 DNA reads TGTGCCAGCAGTGAATGGTCCGGGACAGGGCCCTACGAGCAGTACTTC.

This sequence joins TRBV7-9 and TRBJ1-1; D is ambiguous. Trimming left V 1 base short and J 0 bases short, with 6 bases between. This CDR3 has 14 residues. Germline loops: CDR1 SEHNR, CDR2 FQNEAQ (reference sequence). The CDR3 nucleotides are TGTGCCAGCAGCTTAGTTTTGGTGAACACTGAAGCTTTCTTT. This translates into CASSLVLVNTEAFF.

This chain links TRBV6-1 with TRBJ1-1; D uncertain. V shed 1 base and J shed 4 bases, with 10 bases lying between them. Per germline, CDR1 MNHNS and CDR2 SASEGT. The CDR3 loop spans 14 amino acids. The CDR3 sequence: CASSEVLRATEAFF. CDR3 DNA: TGTGCCAGCAGTGAAGTATTACGGGCCACTGAAGCTTTCTTT.

This clone has a handful of counts. Here the CDR3 reads CASSLAQGGLTEAFF. The DNA for the CDR3 is TGCGCCAGCAGCTTGGCGCAGGGGGGGCTCACTGAAGCTTTCTTT. The rearrangement joins TRBV5-1 to TRBJ1-1; 7 positions agree with TRBD1. The V and J ends lost 0 bases and 4 bases, in that order; junction bases with no gene match: 6. Per the germline V gene, CDR1 is SGHRS and CDR2 is YFSETQ. The CDR3 runs to 15 residues.

The chain links TRBV9 to TRBJ2-5; TRBD2 aligns across 9 bases. CDR1 and CDR2 (germline): SGDLS, YYNGEE. This CDR3 has 16 amino acids. The junction had 8 bases not matched to a gene; V was cut back by 0 bases and J by 5 bases. The CDR3: CASSVVGAGGGETQYF. The CDR3 nucleotides read TGTGCCAGCAGCGTAGTAGGAGCGGGGGGCGGGGAGACCCAGTACTTC.

This chain uses TRBV6-2 or TRBV6-3 with TRBJ2-1; tentative D call: TRBD2 (6 bases). The CDR3 runs 12 residues. V lost 3 bases and J 9 bases, leaving 9 bases between the germline ends. Germline values: CDR1 MNHEY, CDR2 SVGEGT. The CDR3 DNA reads TGTGCCAGCAGTTATGTTAGCGGTGAGCAGTTCTTC. Its protein product is CASSYVSGEQFF.

This chain connects TRBV5-5 to TRBJ2-7; TRBD2 matches 9 bases. J lost 4 bases, V lost 0 bases, and 5 bases had no gene match. Germline values: CDR1 SGHKS, CDR2 YYEKEE (reference sequence). CDR3 length equals 15 residues. CDR3 region: CASSLASGIFYEQYF. DNA for the CDR3: TGTGCCAGCAGCTTGGCTAGCGGGATTTTTTACGAGCAGTACTTC. Looking up the rest from reference TRBV5-5 and TRBJ2-7 gives the full variable domain: DAGVTQSPTHLIKTRGQQVTLRCSPISGHKSVSWYQQVLGQGPQFIFQYYEKEERGRGNFPDRFSARQFPNYSSELNVNALLLGDSALYLCASSLASGIFYEQYFGPGTRLTVT.

This clone was detected once. The rearrangement links TRBV19 to TRBJ1-2, with 7 bases fitting TRBD1. The CDR3 spans 16 residues. Germline trimming cut 7 bases from V and 1 base from J; bases unmatched to any gene: 12. The V gene's germline CDR1 is LNHDA and CDR2 SQIVND (reference sequence). The CDR3: CASTSTGRIFNYGYTF. The CDR3 bases are TGTGCCAGTACCTCGACAGGGAGGATCTTTAACTATGGCTACACCTTC.

This clone has only one observation. The V gene is TRBV10-3, the J gene TRBJ2-7; D is undetermined. This CDR3 contains 13 residues. V gave up 5 bases and J gave up 0 bases, with 8 bases separating them. Germline-derived CDR1 and CDR2 are ENHRY and SYGVKD. CDR3 DNA sequence: TGTGCCATCAGTCGAAGCTTCTCCTACGAGCAGTACTTC. This sequence encodes CAISRSFSYEQYF.

V usage is TRBV27 and J usage is TRBJ1-2, with D perhaps TRBD1 (5 bases). The V gene's germline CDR1 is MNHEY and CDR2 SMNVEV (reference sequence). The CDR3 is 16 residues long. Trimming shortened V by 4 bases and J by 1 base, and 16 bases separated the two germline ends. This CDR3 is CASSYRRWDRNYGYTF. In nucleotides, the CDR3 is TGTGCCAGCAGTTACCGCCGTTGGGACCGTAACTATGGCTACACCTTC.

J is TRBJ1-2 and V is TRBV7-9; a weak D match, TRBD1 (5 bases). Germline values: CDR1 SEHNR, CDR2 FQNEAQ (reference sequence). CDR3 size: 15 residues. The V end was cut by 5 bases, the J end by 5 bases, with 18 bases between. The CDR3, as DNA: TGTGCCAGCAGCCCCCCCCGGGGGGATAGGTATGGCTACACCTTC. Protein: CASSPPRGDRYGYTF.

The chain recombines TRBV6-5 with TRBJ2-3, with D perhaps matching TRBD2 (6 bases). CDR3 length equals 15 residues. Germline lookup yields CDR1 MNHEY and CDR2 SVGAGI. The V gene lost 6 bases and the J gene lost 8 bases, with 21 bases spanning the gap. The CDR3 reads CASRPDGVGRPTQYF. CDR3 nucleotides: TGTGCCAGCAGACCAGACGGGGTAGGGAGGCCTACGCAGTATTTT.

This clone was picked up one time. The chain couples TRBV5-1 to TRBJ1-6; 7 bases line up with TRBD1. The CDR3 spans 19 residues. The germline CDR1 and CDR2 sequences are SGHRS and YFSETQ. After removal of 0 bases from V and 7 bases from J, the junction contained 16 bases not matched to a gene. CDR3 in amino acids: CASSLVPSGRDSNNSPLHF. CDR3 DNA sequence: TGCGCCAGCAGCTTGGTTCCTTCCGGACGGGACAGTAACAATTCACCCCTCCACTTT. The complete variable domain, with remaining parts taken from reference TRBV5-1 and TRBJ1-6, reads KAGVTQTPRYLIKTRGQQVTLSCSPISGHRSVSWYQQTPGQGLQFLFEYFSETQRNKGNFPGRFSGRQFSNSRSEMNVSTLELGDSALYLCASSLVPSGRDSNNSPLHFGNGTRLTVT.

This chain uses TRBV7-8 with TRBJ1-4; D remains unclear. Germline values: CDR1 SGHVS, CDR2 FQNEAQ. V was cut by 5 bases and J by 4 bases, with 2 bases left in between. The CDR3 covers 11 residues. The CDR3 reads CASSHNEKLFF. In DNA, the CDR3 is TGTGCCAGCAGCCATAATGAAAAACTGTTTTTT.

The chain links TRBV24-1 to TRBJ2-1; TRBD2 aligns across 10 bases. The CDR3 is 16 amino acids. CDR1 is KGHDR, CDR2 SFDVKD, per germline. The J segment lost 7 bases and the V segment lost 6 bases, leaving 11 bases of the junction unmatched. The CDR3 sequence is CATSNSGAGGRNEQFF. The CDR3 DNA follows: TGTGCCACCAGTAATTCCGGAGCGGGGGGGCGGAATGAGCAGTTCTTC.

The chain carries TRBV28 and TRBJ2-7; D is unclear. The germline CDR1 and CDR2 sequences are MDHEN and SYDVKM. The V and J ends lost 1 base and 4 bases respectively, with 14 bases between them. The CDR3 covers 15 residues. The CDR3 DNA is TGTGCCAGCAGTTTATATTCGATCCTCCCTTACGAGCAGTACTTC. It yields the protein CASSLYSILPYEQYF.

The sample holds one count of this clone. The chain employs TRBV7-2 and TRBJ2-1, with 7 bases fitting TRBD1. The V and J ends lost 1 base and 2 bases, in that order; junction bases with no gene match: 2. The CDR3 runs 15 residues. The germline gives CDR1 SGHTA, CDR2 FQGNSA. The CDR3 sequence is CASSLVGTAYNEQFF. The CDR3 DNA sequence: TGTGCCAGCAGCTTAGTGGGGACAGCCTACAATGAGCAGTTCTTC.

The rearrangement uses TRBV19 and TRBJ1-5; 9 bases line up with TRBD1. V shed 3 bases and J 6 bases; nucleotides not matched to a gene: 6. Germline assignment: CDR1 LNHDA and CDR2 SQIVND (reference sequence). The CDR3 is 15 amino acids. The CDR3 nucleotides read TGTGCCAGTAGTATCGGCGGGACAGGGCCTCAGCCCCAGCATTTT. It codes for CASSIGGTGPQPQHF.

CDR3 region: CASSLAGYTDTQYF. The CDR3 DNA sequence: TGCGCCAGCAGCCTAGCGGGCTACACAGATACGCAGTATTTT. The chain recombines TRBV5-1 with TRBJ2-3; 8 nucleotides agree with TRBD2. The CDR3 is made up of 14 amino acids. From germline, CDR1 is SGHRS and CDR2 YFSETQ. V shed 4 bases, J shed 2 bases, and the junction held 3 bases outside the gene matches.

The V and J genes are TRBV12-3 or TRBV12-4 and TRBJ1-2; the D is unclear. The V end lost 6 bases, the J end lost 6 bases, and 11 bases lay between the germline ends. This CDR3 has 12 amino acids. CDR3 coding DNA: TGTGCCAGCAGCGCTCAAGGGAATGGCTACACCTTC. This gives the protein CASSAQGNGYTF.